The rows below give T cell receptor beta chains drawn from one sample of a study of cytomegalovirus exposure and HLA in healthy donors. Generated by immunoSEQ multiplex PCR, the TCRdb table keeps only in-frame clones and is missing some. There are approximately 240,000 clones in the sample; over 80% occur only once, and 5.4% lies in the top ten. Sequencing used PBMCs. These TCRs come from a woman in her 40s in good health and CMV-seropositive. Both conserved end residues are part of each CDR3. Each record gives: J gene, V gene, CDR3 protein.

J gene: TRBJ2-5; V gene: TRBV7-7; CDR3 protein: CASSFNLAGEETQYF
J gene: TRBJ1-4; V gene: TRBV30; CDR3 protein: CAWSSGPQGSYEKLFF
J gene: TRBJ2-3; V gene: TRBV9; CDR3 protein: CASSAVLDTQYF
J gene: TRBJ1-4; V gene: TRBV29-1; CDR3 protein: CSVEQDEKLFF
J gene: TRBJ1-1; V gene: TRBV9; CDR3 protein: CASSSRTGGGNTEAFF
J gene: TRBJ2-3; V gene: TRBV5-1; CDR3 protein: CASSLAGGWADTQYF
J gene: TRBJ1-5; V gene: TRBV6-5; CDR3 protein: CASGSIAGSNQPQHF
J gene: TRBJ2-7; V gene: TRBV30; CDR3 protein: CAWSEGQEQYF
J gene: TRBJ2-3; V gene: TRBV5-6; CDR3 protein: CASSLEGLGTDTQYF
J gene: TRBJ2-7; V gene: TRBV7-2; CDR3 protein: CASSFFDTSSYEQYF
J gene: TRBJ1-1; V gene: TRBV5-6; CDR3 protein: CASSPRVGTEAFF
J gene: TRBJ2-1; V gene: TRBV19; CDR3 protein: CASSLSGWGGNNEQFF
J gene: TRBJ1-2; V gene: TRBV25-1; CDR3 protein: CASSELANYGYTF
J gene: TRBJ2-1; V gene: TRBV5-1; CDR3 protein: CASSLRAGHSYNEQFF
J gene: TRBJ1-5; V gene: TRBV11-2; CDR3 protein: CASSFGIGGRNQPQHF
J gene: TRBJ2-7; V gene: TRBV11-3; CDR3 protein: CASSLGAGTSGRAIYEQYF
J gene: TRBJ1-3; V gene: TRBV5-4; CDR3 protein: CASSLSSGYSGNTIYF
J gene: TRBJ1-1; V gene: TRBV5-1; CDR3 protein: CASSTTVNTEAFF
J gene: TRBJ1-2; V gene: TRBV19; CDR3 protein: CASTRGQGPNYGYTF
J gene: TRBJ2-3; V gene: TRBV7-9; CDR3 protein: CASSLAASTDTQYF
J gene: TRBJ2-3; V gene: TRBV2; CDR3 protein: CASSGSRGRGYF
J gene: TRBJ2-2; V gene: TRBV5-1; CDR3 protein: CASSSGQFMNTGELFF
J gene: TRBJ1-2; V gene: TRBV4-2; CDR3 protein: CASSQDTQITGGYTF